One sample yielded the 10 T cell receptor beta chains listed below, sequenced in a study of PD-1 blockade in classical Hodgkin lymphoma. Some clones are missing from TCRdb's copy, which holds only in-frame ones; the method was immunoSEQ multiplex PCR. This sample has roughly 25,000 clones, with around 64% found just once. Every patient was affected by relapse after autologous stem cell transplantation, while exposure to brentuximab vedotin was not uniform. The sequenced sample was peripheral blood mononuclear cells (PBMCs), obtained before the second cycle of nivolumab. These receptors all stem from a human donor with classical Hodgkin lymphoma.

Points on this clone: A far larger clone lies a single base away; this is likely a read error. Written as DNA, the CDR3 is TGTGCCAGCAGCCAAGATCTGGGAGGCCTCGAGGGAGCTTTCTTT. This codes for CASSQDLGGLEGAFF. The chain couples TRBV4-2 to TRBJ1-1; D gene ambiguous. The CDR3 has 15 residues. Germline CDR1 and CDR2: LGHNA and YNFKEQ. Deletions cut 0 bases from V and 10 bases from J, with 18 bases between.

The chain recombines TRBV7-2 with TRBJ2-2; D not certain. CDR3 length: 17 residues. V was pared by 1 base and J by 0 bases, with 12 bases between. CDR1 is SGHTA and CDR2 is FQGNSA in the germline V gene. CDR3: CASSLDSGRTNTGELFF. DNA of the CDR3: TGTGCCAGCAGCTTAGATTCTGGCAGGACGAACACCGGGGAGCTGTTTTTT.

This clone was picked up many times. The CDR3 sequence: CASSIWGEDQPQHF. The CDR3, as DNA: TGTGCCAGTAGTATATGGGGGGAGGATCAGCCCCAGCATTTT. The chain has TRBV19 and TRBJ1-5; perhaps TRBD1 as D (5 bases). The V and J ends lost 2 bases and 5 bases respectively, with 10 bases between them. In germline, CDR1 is LNHDA, CDR2 SQIVND (reference sequence). The CDR3 covers 14 residues.

As to this clone: This CDR3 is also generated by other DNA sequences in the sample. This chain links TRBV7-2 with TRBJ2-7, with D possibly TRBD1 on 6 matching bases. The germline gives CDR1 SGHTA, CDR2 FQGNSA. Trimming removed 5 bases at V and 0 bases at J, with 14 bases between. There are 15 residues in the CDR3. The CDR3 here is CASSLGRGNSYEQYF. The CDR3 bases are TGTGCCAGCAGCCTGGGCAGGGGCAACTCCTACGAGCAGTACTTC.

This chain uses TRBV19 with TRBJ1-6; D gene unclear. Germline CDR1 and CDR2: LNHDA and SQIVND (reference sequence). V dropped 7 bases and J dropped 11 bases, with 21 bases sitting between them. This CDR3 comprises 15 residues. CDR3 protein: CASMEDSLDETPLHF. Here the CDR3 DNA reads TGTGCCAGTATGGAGGATTCCCTTGATGAAACACCCCTCCACTTT.

The V and J genes are TRBV5-1 and TRBJ2-1, with a weak D call TRBD2 (5 bases). The CDR3 spans 13 residues. Trimming stripped 4 bases from V and 4 bases from J, with 9 bases between. From germline, CDR1 is SGHRS and CDR2 YFSETQ. The CDR3 coding sequence is TGCGCCAGCAGCGTGTCGGGGTACAATGAGCAGTTCTTC. Amino acid sequence: CASSVSGYNEQFF. The full variable domain, its missing parts supplied by reference TRBV5-1 and TRBJ2-1, is KAGVTQTPRYLIKTRGQQVTLSCSPISGHRSVSWYQQTPGQGLQFLFEYFSETQRNKGNFPGRFSGRQFSNSRSEMNVSTLELGDSALYLCASSVSGYNEQFFGPGTRLTVL.

V and J are TRBV7-2 and TRBJ1-5; a weak D match, TRBD1 (5 bases). The length of the CDR3 is 12 residues. The ends were cut back, 5 bases at V and 11 bases at J, with 13 bases in the middle. Germline lookup yields CDR1 SGHTA and CDR2 FQGNSA. CDR3 amino acids: CASSLGERTQHF. CDR3 sequence (DNA): TGTGCCAGCAGCCTAGGGGAGAGGACCCAGCATTTT.

The J gene is TRBJ2-5, the V gene TRBV5-1; D possibly uses TRBD1 or TRBD2 (5 bases each). Germline V gives CDR1 SGHRS, CDR2 YFSETQ. The V and J ends lost 2 bases and 5 bases respectively, with 16 bases between them. This CDR3 region has 15 residues. The CDR3: CASSFGPGDGETQYF. The CDR3 region has the DNA TGCGCCAGCAGCTTCGGTCCTGGGGACGGGGAGACCCAGTACTTC.

This rearrangement joins TRBV7-8 to TRBJ2-3; 7 nucleotides agree with TRBD1. Germline V gene lookup returns CDR1 SGHVS and CDR2 FQNEAQ. The V and J ends lost 6 bases and 2 bases, in that order; junction bases with no gene match: 8. The CDR3 extends over 15 amino acids. For the CDR3, the DNA is TGTGCCAGCAGTTATACAGGGGCTTCCACAGATACGCAGTATTTT. Protein sequence: CASSYTGASTDTQYF.

The chain employs TRBV28 and TRBJ1-2, with D possibly TRBD1 on 5 matching bases. This CDR3 has 14 residues. Germline lookup yields CDR1 MDHEN and CDR2 SYDVKM. V was shortened by 5 bases and J by 3 bases, with 13 bases between the two germline ends. The chain's CDR3 is CASSGEGRDYGYTF. The CDR3 nucleotides are TGTGCCAGCAGTGGGGAGGGGCGCGACTATGGCTACACCTTC.